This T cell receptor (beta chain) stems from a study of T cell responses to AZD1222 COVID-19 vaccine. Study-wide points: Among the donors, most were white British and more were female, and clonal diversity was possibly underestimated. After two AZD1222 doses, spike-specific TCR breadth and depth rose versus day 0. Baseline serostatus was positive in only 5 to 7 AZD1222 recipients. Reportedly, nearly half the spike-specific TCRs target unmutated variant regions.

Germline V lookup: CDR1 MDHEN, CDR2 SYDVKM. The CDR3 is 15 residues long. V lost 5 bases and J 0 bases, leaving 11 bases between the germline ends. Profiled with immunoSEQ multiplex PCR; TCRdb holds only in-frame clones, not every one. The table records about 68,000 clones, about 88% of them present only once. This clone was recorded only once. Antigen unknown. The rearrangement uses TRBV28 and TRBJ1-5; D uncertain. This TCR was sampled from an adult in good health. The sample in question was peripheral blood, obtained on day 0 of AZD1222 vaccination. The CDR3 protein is CASSMSRFSNQPQHF. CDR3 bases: TGTGCCAGCAGTATGTCCAGATTTAGCAATCAGCCCCAGCATTTT.